This paragraph reports one T cell receptor beta chain. Assay: immunoSEQ multiplex PCR; the TCRdb copy retains only in-frame clones and omits some. Counted here are 97,000 or so clones, 92% occurring once; the ten biggest clones make up 2.5%. This sample stems from a study of control samples from healthy donors and cancer patients. This CDR3 has 13 amino acids. Germline V lookup: CDR1 MDHEN, CDR2 SYDVKM. V lost 3 bases and J lost 1, with 6 bases in between. The source is a woman between 18 and 29 years old in good health. The specimen was blood. The chain uses TRBV28 and TRBJ1-1; D call uncertain. DNA for the CDR3: TGTGCCAGCAGTTTTTGGGGGAACACTGAAGCTTTCTTT. It codes for CASSFWGNTEAFF.